This T cell receptor beta chain was documented in a study of cytomegalovirus exposure and HLA in healthy donors. The PCR employed 60 Vbeta primers together with 13 Jbeta primers. The method was immunoSEQ multiplex PCR; TCRdb's version includes in-frame clones alone and lacks a portion of them. The sample has 100,000 or so clones, 60% to 75% seen once. Trimming removed 1 base at V and 1 base at J, with 22 bases between. The germline V gene encodes CDR1 SGHAT and CDR2 FQNNGV. The CDR3 is 19 residues long. This chain uses TRBV11-2 with TRBJ1-1; D is undetermined. The sequence was obtained from a man aged 45-60 years in good health and CMV-seronegative. Sequenced input: PBMCs. CDR3 sequence reads: CASSLGLGSFKVENTEAFF. The CDR3 DNA reads TGTGCCAGCAGCTTAGGTCTCGGGAGTTTTAAAGTAGAGAACACTGAAGCTTTCTTT.